The T cell receptor (beta chain) described here comes from a study of human T cells and chemical hapten exposure. As for this clonotype: This may stem from a read error, because a much larger clone lies one nucleotide away.

Using its own MiXCR run on the RACE reads, TCRdb lists one record per CDR3 protein. The sample holds about 190,000 distinct CDR3 sequences, around a quarter seen once. As for time point: patch test 3, about 24 weeks after DPC sensitization. As to treatment: therapeutic diphenylcyclopropenone sensitization with weekly scalp DPC. The starting material was whole blood, obtained in connection with sensitization to the hapten diphenylcyclopropenone (DPC). The sequence was obtained from a woman between 40 and 50 years old with alopecia areata. Some clones in this sample may be carry-over from other donors' samples.

CDR3 DNA sequence: TGTACCAGTAGCGGGAGGTCCTACAATGAGCAGTTCTTC. Protein: CTSSGRSYNEQFF. The V and J genes are TRBV12-3 or TRBV12-4 and TRBJ2-1, with 10 positions matching TRBD2. The CDR3 runs 13 residues.